The 24 T cell receptor beta chains given below trace back to one sample, sequenced in a study of blood T cell dynamics during melanoma immunotherapy. Documented time point: week 3, after first cycle of checkpoint inhibitor. The table came from immunoSEQ multiplex PCR; TCRdb's copy has only in-frame clones and leaves some out. The sample carries over 5,500 clones, roughly 77% recorded once. The sample in question was blood, obtained from a patient treated with checkpoint blockade. These receptors were obtained from a human donor with melanoma.

J is TRBJ2-1 and V is TRBV10-1; no clear D gene. Germline V gene sequence: CDR1 WNHNN, CDR2 SYGVQD (reference sequence). V was shortened by 6 bases and J by 4 bases, with 16 bases between the two germline ends. The CDR3 has 15 amino acids. The DNA for the CDR3 is TGCGCCAGCAGCGGTGATGGCGGCAGTTACAATGAGCAGTTCTTC. Encoded protein: CASSGDGGSYNEQFF.

The gene calls are TRBV5-4 and TRBJ1-3, with a weak D call TRBD1 (6 bases). The CDR3 covers 15 residues. Germline values: CDR1 SGHNT, CDR2 YYREEE (reference sequence). Trimming removed 3 bases from V and 6 bases from J, with 16 bases in between. CDR3 DNA sequence: TGTGCCAGCAGCTCCCTAGGGGGTAGTAAAAACACCATATATTTT. Translated, it gives CASSSLGGSKNTIYF.

The chain is built from TRBV7-8 and TRBJ2-7, with D possibly TRBD2 on 5 matching bases. The germline gives CDR1 SGHVS, CDR2 FQNEAQ. With 2 bases removed from V and 2 bases from J, the gap between germline ends came to 10 bases. CDR3 length equals 14 residues. CDR3 sequence reads: CASSLNRGPYEQYF. CDR3 sequence (DNA): TGTGCCAGCAGCTTAAACAGAGGGCCCTACGAGCAGTACTTC.

V usage is TRBV19 and J usage is TRBJ1-2; the D is unclear. V was shortened by 5 bases and J by 3 bases, with 10 bases between the two germline ends. This CDR3 has 13 residues. Germline-derived CDR1 and CDR2 are LNHDA and SQIVND (reference sequence). DNA for the CDR3: TGTGCCAGTAGTCGCGGCGGAGACTATGGCTACACCTTC. Encoded protein: CASSRGGDYGYTF.

This chain connects TRBV28 to TRBJ1-2; D perhaps matches TRBD1 (5 bases). This CDR3 has 12 residues. V was clipped by 6 bases and J by 0 bases, with 5 bases between them. Germline V gene data show CDR1 as MDHEN and CDR2 as SYDVKM. As DNA, the CDR3 is TGTGCCAGCAGACAGGCTAACTATGGCTACACCTTC. It yields the protein CASRQANYGYTF.

The V call is TRBV19, the J call TRBJ1-5; TRBD1 aligns across 7 bases. The CDR3 is made up of 17 amino acids. The germline gives CDR1 LNHDA, CDR2 SQIVND (reference sequence). Germline trimming cut 10 bases from V and 1 base from J; bases unmatched to any gene: 16. In DNA form, the CDR3 reads TGTGCCACCCGACAAAGGGGGCGGGGGAAGAGCAATCAGCCCCAGCATTTT. It is translated as CATRQRGRGKSNQPQHF.

This clone was found a few times. The genes are TRBV19 and TRBJ1-1; no reliable D call. CDR3 length equals 14 residues. V lost 4 bases, J lost 0 bases, and 9 bases lay in between. Germline assignment: CDR1 LNHDA and CDR2 SQIVND (reference sequence). The CDR3 loop is CASSRGRMNTEAFF. The CDR3 DNA is TGTGCCAGTAGTAGAGGAAGGATGAACACTGAAGCTTTCTTT. Based on the CDR3 plus reference TRBV19 and TRBJ1-1, the full variable domain is DGGITQSPKYLFRKEGQNVTLSCEQNLNHDAMYWYRQDPGQGLRLIYYSQIVNDFQKGDIAEGYSVSREKKESFPLTVTSAQKNPTAFYLCASSRGRMNTEAFFGQGTRLTVV.

The gene calls are TRBV5-1 and TRBJ1-5; possible D gene TRBD1, 5 bases. V lost 0 bases and J 3 bases, leaving 13 bases between the germline ends. From germline, CDR1 is SGHRS and CDR2 YFSETQ. The CDR3 consists of 16 residues. The chain's CDR3 is CASSLEGRQANQPQHF. The CDR3 bases are TGCGCCAGCAGCTTGGAGGGGCGGCAGGCCAATCAGCCCCAGCATTTT.

By sample share, this clone is medium-sized. The chain employs TRBV11-2 and TRBJ2-1, with D possibly called TRBD1 or TRBD2 (6 bases each). Germline V lookup: CDR1 SGHAT, CDR2 FQNNGV. V dropped 5 bases and J dropped 8 bases, with 10 bases sitting between them. The CDR3 contains 12 residues. The CDR3 DNA is TGTGCCAGCAGCGACGGGGGCGATGAGCAGTTCTTC. Its protein product is CASSDGGDEQFF.

V gene TRBV7-3 combines with J gene TRBJ1-6, with TRBD1 as a possible D gene (5 bases). V dropped 5 bases and J dropped 5 bases, with 10 bases sitting between them. Looked up from germline, CDR1 is SGHTA and CDR2 is FQGTGA. This CDR3 contains 14 residues. The CDR3 sequence: CASSAGTNNSPLHF. The DNA of the CDR3 is TGTGCCAGCAGCGCTGGGACCAATAATTCACCCCTCCACTTT.

The CDR3 DNA reads as TGTGCCATCAGTGAAGGAGGGTTGGGCGGGGCCAAAGATACGCAGTATTTT. Amino acids: CAISEGGLGGAKDTQYF. The chain links TRBV10-3 to TRBJ2-3; a possible D gene is TRBD2 (6 bases). Germline CDR1 reads ENHRY; CDR2 reads SYGVKD. V was pared by 3 bases and J by 5 bases, with 21 bases between. The CDR3 length is 17 residues.

J is TRBJ2-1 and V is TRBV11-2; D is undetermined. Trimming took off 0 bases at V and 7 bases at J, with 4 bases between the two ends. This CDR3 region has 12 residues. Germline V gene lookup returns CDR1 SGHAT and CDR2 FQNNGV. CDR3 DNA: TGTGCCAGCAGCTTAGATTGGAATGAGCAGTTCTTC. Amino acid sequence: CASSLDWNEQFF. Complete variable domain (other parts from reference TRBV11-2 and TRBJ2-1): EAGVAQSPRYKIIEKRQSVAFWCNPISGHATLYWYQQILGQGPKLLIQFQNNGVVDDSQLPKDRFSAERLKGVDSTLKIQPAKLEDSAVYLCASSLDWNEQFFGPGTRLTVL.

The chain employs TRBV10-1 and TRBJ2-5; unclear D gene. Germline CDR1 is WNHNN and CDR2 is SYGVQD (reference sequence). The V and J ends lost 6 bases and 2 bases respectively, with 10 bases between them. This CDR3 contains 13 residues. The CDR3 sequence: CASRSKLQETQYF. The CDR3 DNA reads as TGCGCCAGCAGAAGTAAATTACAAGAGACCCAGTACTTC.

CDR3 coding DNA: TGTGCCAGCGACGGGACAGGGACTTCACCCCTCCACTTT. This gives the protein CASDGTGTSPLHF. The chain has TRBV6-1 and TRBJ1-6; 9 bases align to TRBD1. Germline V gene data show CDR1 as MNHNS and CDR2 as SASEGT. This CDR3 contains 13 residues. V shed 8 bases, J shed 9 bases, and the junction held 5 bases outside the gene matches.

V gene TRBV5-4 combines with J gene TRBJ2-5; tentatively, D is TRBD1 or TRBD2 (5 bases each). V lost 9 bases, J lost 2 bases, and 23 bases lay in between. CDR3 size: 16 residues. Germline CDR1 and CDR2: SGHNT and YYREEE (reference sequence). This chain's CDR3 is CATATLEYWGQETQYF. For the CDR3, the DNA is TGTGCCACAGCCACCCTAGAATATTGGGGGCAAGAGACCCAGTACTTC.

This clone has just one count. The chain has TRBV5-6 and TRBJ2-1; D is possibly TRBD1 (6 bases). Trimming pared 3 bases from V and 5 bases from J, leaving 9 bases between. CDR3 length equals 13 residues. Germline CDR1 reads SGHDT; CDR2 reads YYEEEE. The CDR3 loop is CASSSRQDNEQFF. The DNA for the CDR3 is TGTGCCAGCAGCTCTCGACAGGACAATGAGCAGTTCTTC.

The J gene is TRBJ1-5, the V gene TRBV28; D is perhaps TRBD1 (5 bases). This CDR3 contains 17 residues. Germline V gene sequence: CDR1 MDHEN, CDR2 SYDVKM. V was pared by 6 bases and J by 3 bases, with 21 bases between. As DNA, the CDR3 is TGTGCCAGCAGCCCCACATCCCTGTGGGGCTCCAATCAGCCCCAGCATTTT. It codes for CASSPTSLWGSNQPQHF.

The chain couples TRBV30 to TRBJ2-3, with TRBD2 matching 8 bases. Looked up from germline, CDR1 is GTSNPN and CDR2 is SVGIG (reference sequence). This CDR3 has 12 residues. V shed 0 bases, J shed 12 bases, and the junction held 5 bases outside the gene matches. Here the CDR3 DNA reads TGTGCCTGGAGTGTACACCGGGGGGGTCAGTATTTT. This encodes CAWSVHRGGQYF.

V usage is TRBV11-2 and J usage is TRBJ2-3, with a weak D call TRBD2 (6 bases). The CDR3 spans 17 residues. Germline V lookup: CDR1 SGHAT, CDR2 FQNNGV. Between the trimmed V and J ends, which lost 0 bases and 4 bases, there was a span of 17 bases. CDR3 protein: CASSLETGRGRADTQYF. Written as DNA, the CDR3 is TGTGCCAGCAGCTTAGAAACCGGACGGGGGAGAGCAGATACGCAGTATTTT.

V usage is TRBV5-1 and J usage is TRBJ2-3; D may be TRBD1 (6 bases). CDR3 length: 15 residues. The ends were cut back, 3 bases at V and 2 bases at J, with 13 bases in the middle. Germline lookup yields CDR1 SGHRS and CDR2 YFSETQ. This chain's CDR3 is CASSYTTGSTDTQYF. The CDR3 coding sequence is TGCGCCAGCAGCTATACTACAGGGTCCACAGATACGCAGTATTTT.

The chain joins TRBV11-3 to TRBJ2-1, with D uncertain. V was clipped by 0 bases and J by 13 bases, with 10 bases between them. Germline V gives CDR1 SGHNT, CDR2 YENEEA. This CDR3 region has 12 residues. The CDR3 DNA reads as TGTGCCAGCAGCTTAGATGCGAGCGAACAGTTCTTC. Protein: CASSLDASEQFF.

This chain joins TRBV6-6 and TRBJ2-7; possible D gene TRBD1, 6 bases. The CDR3 loop spans 14 amino acids. The germline V gene encodes CDR1 MNHNY and CDR2 SVGAGI (reference sequence). The germline V and J ends were trimmed by 2 bases and 0 bases, with 8 bases remaining between them. CDR3 sequence: CASSYRDNSYEQYF. The CDR3 region has the DNA TGTGCCAGCAGTTACCGGGACAACTCCTACGAGCAGTACTTC.

The V gene is TRBV11-2, the J gene TRBJ2-1; D unclear. The V gene's germline CDR1 is SGHAT and CDR2 FQNNGV. CDR3 length: 12 amino acids. V lost 0 bases and J lost 9, with 6 bases in between. DNA of the CDR3: TGTGCCAGCAGCTTAGATTGGAGTGAGCAGTTCTTC. As protein: CASSLDWSEQFF.

The rearrangement joins TRBV12-2 to TRBJ2-1; the table's D gene call, TRBD2, was not cross checked with the DNA. TRBV12-2 is assigned pseudogene status. The CDR3 is 18 residues long. The CDR3 sequence: CASRDWTSGGLSYNEQFF. In DNA, the CDR3 is TGTGCAAGTCGAGACTGGACTAGCGGGGGGCTATCGTACAATGAGCAGTTCTTC.